This is a list of T cell receptor beta chains from one sample in a study of cytomegalovirus exposure and HLA in healthy donors. Repertoires were generated with immunoSEQ multiplex PCR, while TCRdb's copy carries only in-frame clones and drops some. The repertoire has roughly 140,000 clones, around 79% of them found once; the top ten carry approximately 6.1%. What was sequenced was PBMCs. The receptor set was obtained from a man in his thirties or forties in good health and CMV-seropositive. Both conserved end residues are part of each CDR3. D genes are given only for firm matches. The size of a clone is reported for some rows only, either as once, few or many, or as a class for expanded clones.

size	length	D	J	V	DNA	CDR3
-	16	TRBD1	TRBJ1-6	TRBV7-2	TGTGCCAGCAGCTTACGCCGACAGGGAGGCAATTCACCCCTCCACTTT	CASSLRRQGGNSPLHF
-	12	-	TRBJ2-7	TRBV25-1	TGTGCCAGCAGTGGCGCGTCCTACGAGCAGTACTTC	CASSGASYEQYF
-	14	-	TRBJ1-4	TRBV6-5	TGTGCCAGCAGTAACGACAGGAGAACCGAAAAACTGTTTTTT	CASSNDRRTEKLFF
-	15	-	TRBJ1-1	TRBV7-6	TGTGCCAGCAGCTCTGCGACAGTTATGAACACTGAAGCTTTCTTT	CASSSATVMNTEAFF
-	15	-	TRBJ1-5	TRBV19	TGTGCCAGTAGTCCATGGGGGCAGGGAAATCAGCCCCAGCATTTT	CASSPWGQGNQPQHF
-	13	-	TRBJ2-7	TRBV9	TGTGCCAGCAGCCGGGGGAGCTCCTACGAGCAGTACTTC	CASSRGSSYEQYF
-	15	TRBD1	TRBJ2-3	TRBV27	TGTGCCAGCAGTTCGCGACAGGGGTCGACAGATACGCAGTATTTT	CASSSRQGSTDTQYF
-	17	TRBD1	TRBJ2-3	TRBV5-6	TGTGCCAGCAGAGATAGGACAGGGCTGACCAACACAGATACGCAGTATTTT	CASRDRTGLTNTDTQYF
-	17	-	TRBJ1-2	TRBV10-3	TGTGCCATCAGTTCCCCGGGACAACTGGAAACCTATTATGGCTACACCTTC	CAISSPGQLETYYGYTF
-	15	-	TRBJ1-2	TRBV6-5	TGTGCCAGCAGTTACTCGCCCGGGTCTAACTATGGCTACACCTTC	CASSYSPGSNYGYTF
-	14	TRBD2	TRBJ2-3	TRBV28	TGTGCCAGCAGTACCGGGACTAGCGGGAGGGCGCAGTATTTT	CASSTGTSGRAQYF
-	13	-	TRBJ1-4	TRBV29-1	TGCAGCGTTGGAGGAGCGACTAATGAAAAACTGTTTTTT	CSVGGATNEKLFF
-	16	TRBD1	TRBJ2-2	TRBV7-9	TGTGCCAGCAGCAGCCGGGACAGGGGGAACACCGGGGAGCTGTTTTTT	CASSSRDRGNTGELFF
-	15	-	TRBJ1-4	TRBV7-6	TGTGCCAGCAGCTTAGCCCCCCAGGGGCAGGAAAAACTGTTTTTT	CASSLAPQGQEKLFF
-	14	TRBD1	TRBJ1-1	TRBV6-1	TGTGCCAGCAGTGTACAGGGGGCGAGCACTGAAGCTTTCTTT	CASSVQGASTEAFF
-	13	-	TRBJ1-1	TRBV6-5	TGTGCCAGCAGTGTGACGGGTAAGGTTGAAGCTTTCTTT	CASSVTGKVEAFF
-	15	-	TRBJ2-1	TRBV27	TGTGCCAGCAGTTTAGGCCAGGGCTCCTACAATGAGCAGTTCTTC	CASSLGQGSYNEQFF
-	17	-	TRBJ2-3	TRBV14	TGTGCCAGCAGCCAAGAGGTATTCAGGGTGGGCACAGATACGCAGTATTTT	CASSQEVFRVGTDTQYF
-	12	TRBD1	TRBJ1-2	TRBV7-2	TGTGCCAGCAGTTCGTTGGGGACAGGGGTCACCTTC	CASSSLGTGVTF
-	13	-	TRBJ1-2	TRBV6-5	TGTGCCAGCTGCGGAGAAGCTAACTATGGCTACACCTTC	CASCGEANYGYTF
-	18	-	TRBJ2-2	TRBV7-2	TGTGCCAGCAGCTTACTGCCAGGGATTACTGCGAACACCGGGGAGCTGTTTTTT	CASSLLPGITANTGELFF
-	14	TRBD1	TRBJ1-4	TRBV5-1	TGCGCCAGCAGCTTGGGACAGGGTAATGAAAAACTGTTTTTT	CASSLGQGNEKLFF
-	12	-	TRBJ2-3	TRBV10-3	TGTGCCATCAGTGATATCACAGATACGCAGTATTTT	CAISDITDTQYF
-	14	TRBD2	TRBJ2-7	TRBV4-2	TGTGCCAGCAGCCAAGCGGCGGGAGCCTACGAGCAGTACTTC	CASSQAAGAYEQYF
-	17	TRBD2	TRBJ2-3	TRBV11-3	TGTGCCAGCAGCTTCCGGCAAGACGGGAGGGGATCAGATACGCAGTATTTT	CASSFRQDGRGSDTQYF
-	14	-	TRBJ1-4	TRBV5-1	TGCGCCAGCAGCCCGGAGCCGATTAATGAAAAACTGTTTTTT	CASSPEPINEKLFF
-	14	TRBD1	TRBJ1-4	TRBV7-9	TGTGCCAGCAGCGTGGGACAGGGAGGGGAAAAACTGTTTTTT	CASSVGQGGEKLFF
-	14	TRBD2	TRBJ2-3	TRBV5-1	TGCGCCAGCACCGTAGCGGGAGGACATCTTCCGCAGTATTTT	CASTVAGGHLPQYF
once	15	TRBD1	TRBJ2-3	TRBV5-1	TGCGCCAGCAGCGGCGGGACAGGTAGTCCAGATACGCAGTATTTT	CASSGGTGSPDTQYF
-	15	-	TRBJ1-5	TRBV18	TGTGCCAGCTCACCGGCACAGCCAAGCAATCAGCCCCAGCATTTT	CASSPAQPSNQPQHF
-	13	-	TRBJ2-2	TRBV11-2	TGTGCCAGCAGCTTAGATCGGGGCGGGGAGCTGTTTTTT	CASSLDRGGELFF
-	15	TRBD2	TRBJ2-7	TRBV6-5	TGTGCCAGCAGTTATAGAGCGGGAGGGCCGTACGAGCAGTACTTC	CASSYRAGGPYEQYF
once	13	TRBD1	TRBJ2-1	TRBV28	TGTGCCAGCAGTTTGGGACAGGGCAATGAGCAGTTCTTC	CASSLGQGNEQFF
-	13	-	TRBJ2-2	TRBV29-1	TGCAGCGTTAGCCCCGTTTCCACCGGGGAGCTGTTTTTT	CSVSPVSTGELFF
-	14	TRBD1	TRBJ1-5	TRBV5-1	TGCGCCAGCAGCGGGGGACAGTTGGGACAGCCCCAGCATTTT	CASSGGQLGQPQHF
-	13	-	TRBJ1-1	TRBV7-7	TGTGCCAGCAGCCAGGGGAGGGACACTGAAGCTTTCTTT	CASSQGRDTEAFF
few	12	-	TRBJ1-1	TRBV5-1	TGCGCCAGCAGCTTGGTCGCCTATGAAGCTTTCTTT	CASSLVAYEAFF
-	14	TRBD1	TRBJ2-7	TRBV27	TGTGCCAGCAGTTTAAGACAGGGGGTCTACGAGCAGTACTTC	CASSLRQGVYEQYF
-	12	-	TRBJ2-1	TRBV28	TGTGCCAGCAGTTTACAGGGGAATGAGCAGTTCTTC	CASSLQGNEQFF
-	15	-	TRBJ2-3	TRBV18	TGTGCCAGCCCACCAAACAGCCAAAGCACAGATACGCAGTATTTT	CASPPNSQSTDTQYF
-	13	-	TRBJ1-4	TRBV5-4	TGTGCCAGCAGCTTGAACAGGGAGGAAAAACTGTTTTTT	CASSLNREEKLFF
-	19	TRBD1	TRBJ1-1	TRBV18	TGTGCCAGCTCACCGCGGACAGGGGCCTTCAGCGCCCGGAGGATTGAAGCTTTCTTT	CASSPRTGAFSARRIEAFF
-	15	TRBD1	TRBJ2-7	TRBV28	TGTGCCAGCAGTGCCCCCGGGACAGGCTACTACGAGCAGTACTTC	CASSAPGTGYYEQYF
-	15	-	TRBJ2-1	TRBV7-7	TGTGCCAGCAGCCAAGGGGCGGTCTCCTACAATGAGCAGTTCTTC	CASSQGAVSYNEQFF
once	16	TRBD2	TRBJ2-5	TRBV10-3	TGTGCCATCAGTGAGCCTGGACTAGCGGGGGGGGAGACCCAGTACTTC	CAISEPGLAGGETQYF
-	13	TRBD1	TRBJ2-3	TRBV5-1	TGCGCCAGCAGCTTGAGACAGGGAGATACGCAGTATTTT	CASSLRQGDTQYF
-	15	-	TRBJ2-3	TRBV7-9	TGTGCCAGCAGCCCAGGCAGAACTAGCACAGATACGCAGTATTTT	CASSPGRTSTDTQYF